One and the same sample provided the 28 T cell receptor beta chains below, sequenced in a study of Siglec-9 on CD8 T cells in melanoma. Assay: immunoSEQ multiplex PCR; the TCRdb copy retains only in-frame clones and omits some. The table records some 39,000 clones, roughly 80% of them present only once. Sequencing input: Siglec-9- CD8+ T cells sorted from blood. The receptors stem from a human donor in good health.

The chain carries TRBV6-5 and TRBJ2-1; tentatively, D is TRBD2 (5 bases). Deletions cut 5 bases from V and 5 bases from J, with 10 bases between. The CDR3 consists of 13 residues. Germline V gives CDR1 MNHEY, CDR2 SVGAGI. DNA of the CDR3: TGTGCCAGCAGTCACGGACTGAACAATGAGCAGTTCTTC. This translates into CASSHGLNNEQFF.

V is TRBV27 and J is TRBJ2-7; the D is unclear. Germline-derived CDR1 and CDR2 are MNHEY and SMNVEV (reference sequence). V lost 6 bases to trimming and J lost 4 bases, with 13 bases between them. The CDR3 runs 13 residues. The CDR3 spells CASSPSLGYEQYF. CDR3 nucleotides: TGTGCCAGCAGCCCAAGTTTGGGATACGAGCAGTACTTC.

The V and J genes are TRBV4-1 and TRBJ1-2; D might be TRBD1 (5 bases). This CDR3 has 15 amino acids. V gave up 4 bases and J gave up 6 bases, with 18 bases separating them. Per germline, CDR1 MGHRA and CDR2 YSYEKL. The CDR3 DNA sequence: TGCGCCAGCAGCCCCCTCCGGGCCTTAGGGGATGGCTACACCTTC. It specifies CASSPLRALGDGYTF.

The rearrangement uses TRBV29-1 and TRBJ2-3; D assignment may be TRBD1 or TRBD2 (6 bases each). The length of the CDR3 is 18 residues. V was cut by 3 bases and J by 0 bases, with 22 bases left in between. Germline CDR1 is SQVTM and CDR2 is ANQGSEA. CDR3 amino acids: CSVDGISTRGTSTDTQYF. The CDR3 DNA reads as TGCAGCGTTGACGGTATCTCAACAAGGGGGACTAGCACAGATACGCAGTATTTT.

The chain is built from TRBV28 and TRBJ2-2, with D possibly TRBD2 on 6 matching bases. The CDR3 extends over 19 amino acids. Trimming stripped 2 bases from V and 1 base from J, with 20 bases between. The germline V gene encodes CDR1 MDHEN and CDR2 SYDVKM. This CDR3 is CASSLKQAEGVQNTGELFF. As DNA, the CDR3 is TGTGCCAGCAGTTTAAAGCAGGCGGAGGGCGTACAGAACACCGGGGAGCTGTTTTTT.

This chain links TRBV10-2 with TRBJ2-3, with D hard to call. Germline V gene lookup returns CDR1 WSHSY and CDR2 SAAADI. There are 13 residues in the CDR3. Between the trimmed V and J ends, which lost 2 bases and 4 bases, there was a span of 7 bases. The CDR3 DNA follows: TGCGCCAGCAGTGAGGGGGTAGCAGATACGCAGTATTTT. This translates into CASSEGVADTQYF.

V is TRBV4-2 and J is TRBJ1-1; the D is unclear. V was cut by 0 bases and J by 4 bases, with 6 bases left in between. The CDR3 has 13 amino acids. Germline V gene lookup returns CDR1 LGHNA and CDR2 YNFKEQ. DNA of the CDR3: TGTGCCAGCAGCCAAGATATGGGCACTGAAGCTTTCTTT. This encodes CASSQDMGTEAFF.

This clone occurred a few times. The V and J genes are TRBV7-6 and TRBJ2-7, with TRBD2 matching over 13 bases. CDR1 and CDR2 (germline): SGHVS, FNYEAQ. The V and J ends lost 5 bases and 7 bases, in that order; junction bases with no gene match: 5. The CDR3 spans 14 residues. The CDR3 coding sequence is TGTGCCAGCAGCCCGGGACTAGCGGGAAGGGAGCAGTACTTC. This gives the protein CASSPGLAGREQYF. The full variable domain, in which reference TRBV7-6 and TRBJ2-7 provide the parts outside the CDR3, is GAGVSQSPRYKVTKRGQDVALRCDPISGHVSLYWYRQALGQGPEFLTYFNYEAQQDKSGLPNDRFSAERPEGSISTLTIQRTEQRDSAMYRCASSPGLAGREQYFGPGTRLTVT.

CDR3 in DNA: TGTGCCAGCAGCTTAGAAACGGGGGCAGCCTACAATGAGCAGTTCTTC. Protein product: CASSLETGAAYNEQFF. V gene TRBV11-2 combines with J gene TRBJ2-1; D might be TRBD1 or TRBD2, each matching 6 bases. Trimming left V 0 bases short and J 2 bases short, with 11 bases between. In germline, CDR1 is SGHAT, CDR2 FQNNGV. The CDR3 runs to 16 residues.

V usage is TRBV28 and J usage is TRBJ2-1, with TRBD1 matching 7 bases. The CDR3 extends over 16 amino acids. After removal of 7 bases from V and 0 bases from J, the junction contained 9 bases not matched to a gene. Per the germline V gene, CDR1 is MDHEN and CDR2 is SYDVKM. CDR3 in amino acids: CASTHPTGSSYNEQFF. CDR3 in DNA: TGTGCCAGCACCCATCCGACAGGGTCCTCCTACAATGAGCAGTTCTTC.

V usage is TRBV7-9 and J usage is TRBJ2-4; a possible D gene is TRBD1 (5 bases). Looked up from germline, CDR1 is SEHNR and CDR2 is FQNEAQ (reference sequence). The ends were cut back, 4 bases at V and 0 bases at J, with 13 bases in the middle. This CDR3 region has 16 residues. The CDR3 DNA reads TGTGCCAGCAGCTCAACAGGTGCTCTAGCCAAAAACATTCAGTACTTC. Amino acid sequence: CASSSTGALAKNIQYF.

The chain couples TRBV4-1 to TRBJ1-1; D ambiguous. The V end lost 1 base, the J end lost 0 bases, and 9 bases lay between the germline ends. Germline V gene data show CDR1 as MGHRA and CDR2 as YSYEKL. CDR3 length equals 15 residues. The CDR3 DNA reads as TGCGCCAGCAGCCAAGGACCGCAGCTGAACACTGAAGCTTTCTTT. It codes for CASSQGPQLNTEAFF.

This chain joins TRBV6-9 and TRBJ1-1; 9 bases agree with TRBD1. CDR1 and CDR2 from the germline V gene are MNHGY and SVAAGI. The CDR3 contains 14 residues. J was trimmed by 8 bases and V by 3 bases; bases with no gene match: 7. CDR3 bases: TGTGCCAGCAGTTACCAATACAGGGGGCGAGAAGCTTTCTTT. It codes for CASSYQYRGREAFF.

This chain joins TRBV7-9 and TRBJ2-7; D tentatively fits TRBD1 or TRBD2 (5 bases each). V was trimmed by 4 bases and J by 0 bases, leaving 25 bases between them. This CDR3 has 19 amino acids. From germline, CDR1 is SEHNR and CDR2 FQNEAQ (reference sequence). The CDR3 coding sequence is TGTGCCAGCAGCTCCTCGCGGAGAGGGACCCAGATAAGCTCCTACGAGCAGTACTTC. It translates to CASSSSRRGTQISSYEQYF. The complete variable domain, with remaining parts taken from reference TRBV7-9 and TRBJ2-7, reads DTGVSQNPRHKITKRGQNVTFRCDPISEHNRLYWYRQTLGQGPEFLTYFQNEAQLEKSRLLSDRFSAERPKGSFSTLEIQRTEQGDSAMYLCASSSSRRGTQISSYEQYFGPGTRLTVT.

CDR3 sequence (DNA): TGCAGCGTTAGGACAGGCCGAAACCTATACGAGCAGTACTTC. It encodes CSVRTGRNLYEQYF. The gene calls are TRBV29-1 and TRBJ2-7; TRBD1 matches at 7 bases. Per the germline V gene, CDR1 is SQVTM and CDR2 is ANQGSEA. This CDR3 has 14 residues. J lost 4 bases, V lost 5 bases, and 11 bases had no gene match.

The V gene is TRBV11-2, the J gene TRBJ2-1, with 7 bases that match TRBD1. The length of the CDR3 is 15 residues. Germline CDR1 and CDR2: SGHAT and FQNNGV. Trimming removed 3 bases from V and 2 bases from J; junction bases left unmatched: 4. The CDR3 coding sequence is TGTGCCAGCAGCTTGACAGGGAACCCCTACAATGAGCAGTTCTTC. Protein: CASSLTGNPYNEQFF. Using reference TRBV11-2 and TRBJ2-1 for the parts outside the CDR3, the full variable domain is EAGVAQSPRYKIIEKRQSVAFWCNPISGHATLYWYQQILGQGPKLLIQFQNNGVVDDSQLPKDRFSAERLKGVDSTLKIQPAKLEDSAVYLCASSLTGNPYNEQFFGPGTRLTVL.

This chain joins TRBV10-3 and TRBJ1-2, with TRBD1 as a possible D gene (6 bases). The CDR3 covers 13 residues. Germline V gene sequence: CDR1 ENHRY, CDR2 SYGVKD. V lost 7 bases and J lost 2, with 11 bases in between. CDR3 in DNA: TGTGCCATCACTCCGGACAGCAACTATGGCTACACCTTC. Protein sequence: CAITPDSNYGYTF.

The J gene is TRBJ1-5, the V gene TRBV15; D is perhaps TRBD1 (5 bases). The CDR3 has 15 residues. Per the germline V gene, CDR1 is LNHNV and CDR2 is YYDKDF (reference sequence). Trimming removed 0 bases from V and 8 bases from J, with 14 bases in between. CDR3 protein: CATSRDISTAKPQHF. The CDR3 nucleotides read TGTGCCACCAGCAGAGATATCTCGACAGCTAAGCCCCAGCATTTT.

This chain links TRBV28 with TRBJ1-5, with D perhaps matching TRBD1 (5 bases). The germline gives CDR1 MDHEN, CDR2 SYDVKM. The CDR3 totals 15 residues. V lost 6 bases and J 5 bases, leaving 17 bases between the germline ends. The CDR3 region is CASSHLGASHQPQHF. For the CDR3, the DNA is TGTGCCAGCAGCCACTTAGGGGCTTCTCATCAGCCCCAGCATTTT.

The rearrangement joins TRBV5-4 to TRBJ2-3, with D tentatively TRBD2 (7 bases). Germline CDR1 SGHNT, CDR2 YYREEE (reference sequence). CDR3 length equals 15 residues. Trimming stripped 3 bases from V and 7 bases from J, with 18 bases between. In DNA, the CDR3 is TGTGCCAGCAGCTGGGGGGGGCAGGTAGCGTATACGCAGTATTTT. Protein sequence: CASSWGGQVAYTQYF.

The J gene is TRBJ2-5, the V gene TRBV19, with D possibly being TRBD2 (6 bases). Germline V gives CDR1 LNHDA, CDR2 SQIVND (reference sequence). V shed 3 bases and J shed 5 bases, with 13 bases lying between them. The CDR3 sequence is 14 residues long. CDR3 in amino acids: CASSIMEGHETQYF. For the CDR3, the DNA is TGTGCCAGTAGTATCATGGAGGGCCACGAGACCCAGTACTTC.

The chain uses TRBV30 and TRBJ2-3, with 8 bases identical to TRBD2. The CDR3 is made up of 14 amino acids. CDR1 is GTSNPN and CDR2 is SVGIG in the germline V gene (reference sequence). J gave up 5 bases and V 2 bases, and 6 bases lay outside the gene matches. CDR3 nucleotide sequence: TGTGCCTGGAGTCTCTCTAGCGGGCTAGATACGCAGTATTTT. It translates to CAWSLSSGLDTQYF. The full variable domain, rest sourced from reference TRBV30 and TRBJ2-3, is SQTIHQWPATLVQPVGSPLSLECTVEGTSNPNLYWYRQAAGRGLQLLFYSVGIGQISSEVPQNLSASRPQDRQFILSSKKLLLSDSGFYLCAWSLSSGLDTQYFGPGTRLTVL.

This clone has only one observation. V and J are TRBV9 and TRBJ1-2, with D unresolved. The CDR3 length is 11 residues. From germline, CDR1 is SGDLS and CDR2 YYNGEE. Trimming stripped 2 bases from V and 11 bases from J, with 10 bases between. The CDR3 DNA reads TGTGCCAGCAGCGTTGGTGGGAAGTACACCTTC. Protein: CASSVGGKYTF.

The chain has TRBV27 and TRBJ1-1; D is ambiguous. V was shortened by 3 bases and J by 0 bases, with 8 bases between the two germline ends. The CDR3 has 14 amino acids. Per the germline V gene, CDR1 is MNHEY and CDR2 is SMNVEV (reference sequence). The CDR3 loop reads CASSFTAMNTEAFF. The CDR3 coding sequence is TGTGCCAGCAGTTTCACAGCTATGAACACTGAAGCTTTCTTT.

The J gene is TRBJ2-1, the V gene TRBV7-6; tentatively, D is TRBD2 (6 bases). This CDR3 is built from 14 residues. Germline V gene lookup returns CDR1 SGHVS and CDR2 FNYEAQ. V lost 1 base to trimming and J lost 6 bases, with 10 bases between them. CDR3 sequence: CASSLGETSNEQFF. The CDR3 region has the DNA TGTGCCAGCAGCTTAGGGGAGACTAGCAATGAGCAGTTCTTC.

A few counts support this clone. The chain links TRBV2 to TRBJ1-4; TRBD1 might be the D (6 bases). Germline CDR1 is SNHLY and CDR2 is FYNNEI. V was shortened by 2 bases and J by 5 bases, with 15 bases between the two germline ends. The CDR3 has 16 residues. The CDR3 nucleotides are TGTGCCAGCAGTGAAATGGGCAGGGGAGAGAATGAAAAACTGTTTTTT. Translation: CASSEMGRGENEKLFF.

This chain links TRBV7-9 with TRBJ1-4; D gene ambiguous. Germline V gene data show CDR1 as SEHNR and CDR2 as FQNEAQ (reference sequence). Between the trimmed V and J ends, which lost 6 bases and 8 bases, there was a span of 16 bases. The CDR3 runs 14 residues. The CDR3 nucleotides are TGTGCCAGCAGGTCGGGTCTACGGAGCGAAAAACTGTTTTTT. Translation: CASRSGLRSEKLFF.

V is TRBV9 and J is TRBJ1-2; D remains unclear. Germline V CDR1 and CDR2: SGDLS, YYNGEE. There are 16 residues in the CDR3. Trimming cost V 0 bases and J 1 base, with 13 bases left between them. Here the CDR3 DNA reads TGTGCCAGCAGCGTAGCCCCGGACCTATTTAACTATGGCTACACCTTC. Amino acid sequence: CASSVAPDLFNYGYTF.